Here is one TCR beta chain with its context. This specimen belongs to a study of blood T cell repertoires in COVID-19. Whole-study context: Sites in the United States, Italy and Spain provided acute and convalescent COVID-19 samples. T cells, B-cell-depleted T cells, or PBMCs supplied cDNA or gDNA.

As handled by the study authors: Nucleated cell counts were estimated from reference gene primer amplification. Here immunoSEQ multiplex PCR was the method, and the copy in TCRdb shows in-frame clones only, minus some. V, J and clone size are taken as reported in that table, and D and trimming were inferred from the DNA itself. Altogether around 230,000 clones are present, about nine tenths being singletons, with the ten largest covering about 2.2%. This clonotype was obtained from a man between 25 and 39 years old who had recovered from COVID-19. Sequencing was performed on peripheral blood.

This CDR3 reads CASSLSGQGNNSPLHF. Here the CDR3 DNA reads TGTGCCAGCAGCCTCTCCGGACAGGGGAATAATTCACCCCTCCACTTT. The chain uses TRBV7-6 and TRBJ1-6; TRBD1 aligns across 9 bases. Germline lookup yields CDR1 SGHVS and CDR2 FNYEAQ. The V gene end was trimmed by 5 bases and the J gene end by 5 bases; junction bases not matched to a gene: 7. The length of the CDR3 is 16 residues.